This T cell receptor (beta chain) emerged from a study of shared clonotypes between healthy human individuals. The assay was immunoSEQ multiplex PCR, and TCRdb's table has in-frame clones only and misses some. The sample holds roughly 2,000,000 clones, just under 95% seen once. The V and J ends lost 6 bases and 5 bases respectively, with 12 bases between them. The CDR3 covers 13 residues. Per the germline V gene, CDR1 is MNHNY and CDR2 is SVGAGI (reference sequence). It was CD45RO-negative cells, positively selected for CCR7, that made up naive CD8 cells, with terminally differentiated effector memory CD45RA+ cells excluded.

Sequenced material: naive CD8+ T cells sorted from blood. This chain joins TRBV6-6 and TRBJ2-3, with TRBD1 as a possible D gene (6 bases). The TCR originated in a young man in good health. CDR3 DNA: TGTGCCAGCAGCCCTAACAGGGTAGATACGCAGTATTTT. Amino acid sequence: CASSPNRVDTQYF.